One sample yielded the 7 T cell receptor beta chains listed below, sequenced in a study of T cells in Graves' hyperthyroidism and ophthalmopathy. RNA transcripts were the template for amplifying TCR beta CDR3 regions. A first-round RT-PCR of the TCR CDR3 used the HTBI primer set. TCRdb fed the multiplex PCR reads into MiXCR, producing one record per CDR3 protein. In the table there are approximately 590,000 distinct CDR3 sequences, about a sixth of which are singletons. Sequences were obtained from blood. Every receptor here comes from a woman in her thirties with Graves' hyperthyroidism.

Worth noting for this clonotype: A junction boundary mismatches the germline segment, possibly from a read error. V usage is TRBV20-1 and J usage is TRBJ2-7; 8 nucleotides align to TRBD2. CDR1 and CDR2 from the germline V gene are DFQATT and SNEGSKA (reference sequence). This CDR3 contains 16 residues. Here the CDR3 DNA reads TGCAGTGCCGCGAGGGGATTGGCGGGAGGCTCCGACGAGCAGTACTTC. Its translation: CSAARGLAGGSDEQYF.

This clonotype occurred many times. The rearrangement joins TRBV28 to TRBJ2-7, with a weak D call TRBD1 (6 bases). CDR3 length: 16 residues. V was shortened by 2 bases and J by 2 bases, with 16 bases between the two germline ends. CDR1 and CDR2 from the germline V gene are MDHEN and SYDVKM. CDR3 protein: CASSLQTGLSAYEQYF. CDR3 bases: TGTGCCAGCAGTTTACAGACAGGCCTTTCTGCCTACGAGCAGTACTTC.

This clonotype was detected many times. The chain employs TRBV10-3 and TRBJ2-3; D uncertain. V dropped 6 bases and J dropped 0 bases, with 13 bases sitting between them. The CDR3 length is 15 residues. Germline loops: CDR1 ENHRY, CDR2 SYGVKD. The CDR3 nucleotides are TGTGCCATCAGCCAGAGAACGCCCAGCACAGATACGCAGTATTTT. It yields the protein CAISQRTPSTDTQYF.

This clonotype was counted a few times. J is TRBJ2-1 and V is TRBV9; 11 nucleotides align to TRBD1. The J segment lost 1 base and the V segment lost 3 bases, leaving 9 bases of the junction unmatched. The CDR3 runs to 18 residues. CDR1 is SGDLS and CDR2 is YYNGEE in the germline V gene. Written as DNA, the CDR3 is TGTGCCAGCAGCGCCCCTAGGACAGGGGGCACATCCTACAATGAGCAGTTCTTC. Its protein product is CASSAPRTGGTSYNEQFF.

This clonotype was counted many times. DNA for the CDR3: TGTGCCAGCAGCCAAGATCAATACAGCAGAAACTATGGCTACACCTTC. Translated, it gives CASSQDQYSRNYGYTF. V and J are TRBV3-1 and TRBJ1-2; D is undetermined. V dropped 0 bases and J dropped 2 bases, with 13 bases sitting between them. CDR3 length equals 16 residues. Germline V CDR1 and CDR2: LGHDT, YNNKEL (reference sequence).

This clonotype occurred a few times. The chain links TRBV12-3 or TRBV12-4 to TRBJ1-3, with D uncertain. CDR3 length equals 13 residues. The V and J ends lost 5 bases and 2 bases respectively, with 7 bases between them. The CDR3 DNA reads TGTGCCAGCAGTCCCCCCCCTGGAAACACCATATATTTT. Encoded protein: CASSPPPGNTIYF.

This clonotype was counted between two and nine times. This chain joins TRBV6-1 and TRBJ1-6, with 9 bases lining up with TRBD1. V lost 6 bases and J lost 8; bases outside the gene matches: 8. In germline, CDR1 is MNHNS, CDR2 SASEGT. This CDR3 spans 15 amino acids. CDR3 protein: CASRRDREIHSPLHF. CDR3 sequence (DNA): TGTGCCAGCAGAAGGGACAGGGAGATTCATTCACCCCTCCACTTT.